This T cell receptor beta chain was identified during a study of human T cells and chemical hapten exposure. On the study more broadly: DPC at 0.01% went onto the upper back in patch tests, read at 6 days. Study results and caveats: Among expanded TCRs, significantly more large CDR3 similarity clusters formed than among controls.

Individual cDNA molecules each carried unique molecular identifiers attached by the library. A single record per CDR3 protein comes from TCRdb applying MiXCR to the RACE reads. Altogether 180,000 or so distinct CDR3 sequences are present, roughly 15% being singletons, with the ten largest covering around 1.7%. In regard to this clonotype: Its antigen is not identified.

Stated time point: patch test 1, 2 weeks after DPC sensitization. The treatment is: therapeutic diphenylcyclopropenone sensitization with weekly scalp DPC. The germline V gene has CDR1 ENHRY and CDR2 SYGVKD. Trimming stripped 3 bases from V and 1 base from J, with 12 bases between. The CDR3 extends over 15 amino acids. V gene TRBV10-3 combines with J gene TRBJ1-1; unclear D gene. Sequenced here: whole blood, sampled in connection with sensitization to the hapten diphenylcyclopropenone (DPC). This TCR was sampled from a woman aged 30 to 39 with alopecia areata. Some clones in this sample may be carry-over from other donors' samples. The CDR3 spells CAISDPDGSNTEAFF. The CDR3 nucleotides are TGTGCCATCAGTGACCCCGACGGGTCGAACACTGAAGCTTTCTTT.